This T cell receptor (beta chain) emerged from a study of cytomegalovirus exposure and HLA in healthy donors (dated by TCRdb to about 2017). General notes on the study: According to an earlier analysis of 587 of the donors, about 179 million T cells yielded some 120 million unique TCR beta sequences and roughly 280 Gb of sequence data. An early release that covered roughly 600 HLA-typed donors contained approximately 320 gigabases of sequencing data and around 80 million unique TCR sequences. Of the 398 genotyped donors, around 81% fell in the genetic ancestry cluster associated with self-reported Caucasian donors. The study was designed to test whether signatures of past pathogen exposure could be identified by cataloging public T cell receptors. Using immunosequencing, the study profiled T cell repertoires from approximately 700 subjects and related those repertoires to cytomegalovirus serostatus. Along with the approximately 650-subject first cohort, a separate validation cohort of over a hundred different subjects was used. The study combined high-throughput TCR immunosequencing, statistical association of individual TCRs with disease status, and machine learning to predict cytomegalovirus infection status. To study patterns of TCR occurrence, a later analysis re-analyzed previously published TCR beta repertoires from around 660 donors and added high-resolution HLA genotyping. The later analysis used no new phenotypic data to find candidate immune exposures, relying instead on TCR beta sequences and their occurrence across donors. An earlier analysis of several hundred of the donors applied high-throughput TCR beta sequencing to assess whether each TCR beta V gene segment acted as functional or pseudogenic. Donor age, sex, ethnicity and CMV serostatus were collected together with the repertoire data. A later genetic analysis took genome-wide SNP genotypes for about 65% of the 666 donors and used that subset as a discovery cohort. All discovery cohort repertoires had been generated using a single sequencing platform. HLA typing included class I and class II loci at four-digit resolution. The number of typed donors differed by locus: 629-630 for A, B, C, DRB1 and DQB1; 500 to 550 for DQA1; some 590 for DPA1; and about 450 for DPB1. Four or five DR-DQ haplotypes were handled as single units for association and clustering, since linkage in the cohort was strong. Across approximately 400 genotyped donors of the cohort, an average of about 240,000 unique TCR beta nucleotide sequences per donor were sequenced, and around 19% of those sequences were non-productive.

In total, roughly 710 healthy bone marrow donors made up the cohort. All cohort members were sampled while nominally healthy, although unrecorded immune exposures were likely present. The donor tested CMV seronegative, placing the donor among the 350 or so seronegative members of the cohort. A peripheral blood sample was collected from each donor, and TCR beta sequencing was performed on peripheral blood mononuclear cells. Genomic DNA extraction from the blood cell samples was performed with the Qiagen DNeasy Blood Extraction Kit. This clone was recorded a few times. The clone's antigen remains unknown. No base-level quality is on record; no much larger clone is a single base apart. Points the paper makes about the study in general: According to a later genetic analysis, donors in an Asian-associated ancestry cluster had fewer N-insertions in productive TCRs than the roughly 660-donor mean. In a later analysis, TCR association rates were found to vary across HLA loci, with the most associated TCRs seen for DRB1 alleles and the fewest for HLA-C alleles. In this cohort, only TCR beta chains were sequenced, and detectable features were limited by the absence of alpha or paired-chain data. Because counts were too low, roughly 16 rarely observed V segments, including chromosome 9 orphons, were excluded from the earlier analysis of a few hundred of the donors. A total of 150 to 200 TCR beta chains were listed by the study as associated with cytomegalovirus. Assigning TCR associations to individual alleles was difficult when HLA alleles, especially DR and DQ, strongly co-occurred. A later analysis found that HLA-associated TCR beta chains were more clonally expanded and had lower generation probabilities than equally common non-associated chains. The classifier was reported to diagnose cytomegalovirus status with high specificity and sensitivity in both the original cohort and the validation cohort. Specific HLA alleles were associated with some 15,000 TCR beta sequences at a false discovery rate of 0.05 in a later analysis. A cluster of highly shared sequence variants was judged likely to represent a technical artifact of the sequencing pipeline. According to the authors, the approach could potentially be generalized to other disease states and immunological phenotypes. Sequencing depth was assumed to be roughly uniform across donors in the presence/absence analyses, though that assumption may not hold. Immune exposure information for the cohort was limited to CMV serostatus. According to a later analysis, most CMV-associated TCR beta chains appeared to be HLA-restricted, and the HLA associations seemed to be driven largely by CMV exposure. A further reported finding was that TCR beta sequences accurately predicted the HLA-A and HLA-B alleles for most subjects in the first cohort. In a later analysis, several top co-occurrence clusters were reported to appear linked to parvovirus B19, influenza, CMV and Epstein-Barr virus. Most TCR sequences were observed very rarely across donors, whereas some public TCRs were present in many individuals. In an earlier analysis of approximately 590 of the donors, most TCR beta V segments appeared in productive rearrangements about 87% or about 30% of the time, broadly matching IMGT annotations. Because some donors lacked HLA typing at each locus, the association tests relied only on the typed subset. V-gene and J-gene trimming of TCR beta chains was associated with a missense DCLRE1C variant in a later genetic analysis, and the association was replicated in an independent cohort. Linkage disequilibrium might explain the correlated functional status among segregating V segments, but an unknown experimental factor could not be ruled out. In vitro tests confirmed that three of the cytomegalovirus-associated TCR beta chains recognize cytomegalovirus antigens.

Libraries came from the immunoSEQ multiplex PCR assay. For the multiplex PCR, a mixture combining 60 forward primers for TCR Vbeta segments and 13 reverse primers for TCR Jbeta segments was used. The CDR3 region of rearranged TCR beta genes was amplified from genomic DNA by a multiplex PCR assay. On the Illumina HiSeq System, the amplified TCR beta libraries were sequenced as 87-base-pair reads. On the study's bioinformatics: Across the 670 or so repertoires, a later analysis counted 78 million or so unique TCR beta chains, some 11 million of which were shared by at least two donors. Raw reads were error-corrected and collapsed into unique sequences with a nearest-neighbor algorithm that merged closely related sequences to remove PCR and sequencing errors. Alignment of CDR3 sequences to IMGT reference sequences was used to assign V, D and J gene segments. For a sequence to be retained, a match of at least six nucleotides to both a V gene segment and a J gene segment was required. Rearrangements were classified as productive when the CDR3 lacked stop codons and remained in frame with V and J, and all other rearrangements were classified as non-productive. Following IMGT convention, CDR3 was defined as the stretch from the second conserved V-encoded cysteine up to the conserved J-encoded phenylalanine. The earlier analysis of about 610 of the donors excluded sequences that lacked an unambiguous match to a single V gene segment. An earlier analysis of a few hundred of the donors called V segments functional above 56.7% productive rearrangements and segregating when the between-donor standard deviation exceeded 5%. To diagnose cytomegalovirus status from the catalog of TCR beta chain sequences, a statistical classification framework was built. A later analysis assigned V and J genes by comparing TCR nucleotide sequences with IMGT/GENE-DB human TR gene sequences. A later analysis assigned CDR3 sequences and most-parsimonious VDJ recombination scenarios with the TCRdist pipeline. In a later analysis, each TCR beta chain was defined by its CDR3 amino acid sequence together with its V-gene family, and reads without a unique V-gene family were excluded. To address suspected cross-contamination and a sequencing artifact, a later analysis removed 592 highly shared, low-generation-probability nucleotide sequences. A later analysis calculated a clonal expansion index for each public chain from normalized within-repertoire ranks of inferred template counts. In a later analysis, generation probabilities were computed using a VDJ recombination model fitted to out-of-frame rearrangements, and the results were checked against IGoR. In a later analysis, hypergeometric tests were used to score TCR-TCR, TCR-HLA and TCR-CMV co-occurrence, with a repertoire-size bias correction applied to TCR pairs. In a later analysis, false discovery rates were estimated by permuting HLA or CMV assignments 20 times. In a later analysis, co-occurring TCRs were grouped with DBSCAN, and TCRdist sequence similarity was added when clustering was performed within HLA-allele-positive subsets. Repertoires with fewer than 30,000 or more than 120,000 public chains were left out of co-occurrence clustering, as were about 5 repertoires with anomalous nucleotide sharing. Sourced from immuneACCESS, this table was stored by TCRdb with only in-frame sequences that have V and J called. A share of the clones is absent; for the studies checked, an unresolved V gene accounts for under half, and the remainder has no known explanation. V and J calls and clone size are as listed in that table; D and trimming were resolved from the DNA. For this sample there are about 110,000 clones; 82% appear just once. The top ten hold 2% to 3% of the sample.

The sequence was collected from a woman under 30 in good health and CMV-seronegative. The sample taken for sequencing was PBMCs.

CDR3 sequence: CASWPLAGVGEAFF. The bases are TGTGCCAGCTGGCCACTAGCGGGAGTTGGTGAAGCTTTCTTT. This chain is built from TRBV6-5 and TRBJ1-1; the D segment cannot be called with confidence. Between the V and J ends, shortened by 8 bases and 7 bases respectively, the junction contains 20 bases. Taken from the germline V gene, the CDR1 and CDR2 loops are MNHEY and SVGAGI. The CDR3 sequence holds 14 residues, the cysteine and phenylalanine included. This entry keeps only the CDR3 DNA: 42 bases, framed from base 1.